This TCR beta chain was identified in a study of vaccination and CD4 T cells after COVID-19. Findings and limits, study-wide: Within the convalescent patients, a median roughly 86% of the SARS-CoV-2-reactive clones were ones that appeared only post-vaccination. Post-infection sampling omitted early timepoints and covered relatively few convalescent patients.

Remarks on this clonotype: The antigen remains unidentified.

In TCRdb, the PCR reads were re-called with MiXCR into one record per CDR3 protein. The repertoire consists of about 18,000 distinct CDR3 sequences, with around two thirds occurring once and the leading ten covering around 0.92%. The clonotype comes from a human donor who had recovered from COVID-19. The sequences come from CD4+ T cells from blood, collected before SARS-CoV-2 vaccination.

The CDR3 sequence: CASWREFYEQYF. For the CDR3, the DNA is TGTGCCAGCTGGAGGGAGTTTTACGAGCAGTACTTC. The rearrangement joins TRBV21-1 to TRBJ2-7; no check of the table's D call, TRBD2, against the DNA was made. TRBV21-1 constitutes a pseudogene. The CDR3 is 12 amino acids.